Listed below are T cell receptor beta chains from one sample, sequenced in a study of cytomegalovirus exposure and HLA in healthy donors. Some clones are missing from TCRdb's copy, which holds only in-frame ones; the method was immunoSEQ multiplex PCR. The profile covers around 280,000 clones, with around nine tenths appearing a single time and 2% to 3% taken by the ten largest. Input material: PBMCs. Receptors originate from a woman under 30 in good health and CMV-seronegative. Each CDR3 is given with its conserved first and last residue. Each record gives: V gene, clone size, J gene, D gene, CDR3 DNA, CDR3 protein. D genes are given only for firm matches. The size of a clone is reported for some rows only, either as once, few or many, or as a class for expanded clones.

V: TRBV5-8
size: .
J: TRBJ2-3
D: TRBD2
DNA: TGTGCCAGCAGCTTAGGTCTAAGCGGGGGAAGCACAGATACGCAGTATTTT
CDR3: CASSLGLSGGSTDTQYF

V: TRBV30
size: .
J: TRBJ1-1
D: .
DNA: TGTGCCTCCCCGACCAGGGATCAATTGGGGGCTTTCTTT
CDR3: CASPTRDQLGAFF

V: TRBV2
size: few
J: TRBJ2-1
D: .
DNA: TGTGCCAGCAACGGTCGTAGCGGAGGATACAATGAGCAGTTCTTC
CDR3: CASNGRSGGYNEQFF

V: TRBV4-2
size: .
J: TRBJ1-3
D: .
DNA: TGTGCCAGCAGCCAAACCGGGGGTGGACCGGATGAGCCTGGAAACACCATATATTTT
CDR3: CASSQTGGGPDEPGNTIYF

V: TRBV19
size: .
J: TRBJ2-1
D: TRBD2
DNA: TGTGCCAGTAGTCCCCGACTAGCGGGGGGTTACAATGAGCAGTTCTTC
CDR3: CASSPRLAGGYNEQFF

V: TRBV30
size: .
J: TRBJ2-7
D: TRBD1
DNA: TGTGCCTGGAGGGGACAGCACTACGAGCAGTACTTC
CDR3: CAWRGQHYEQYF

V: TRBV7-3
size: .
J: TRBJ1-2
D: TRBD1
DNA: TGTGCCAGCAGCTTAGACGGGACAGGGGGCGGCTACACCTTC
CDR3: CASSLDGTGGGYTF

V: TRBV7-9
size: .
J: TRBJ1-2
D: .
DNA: TGTGCCAGCAGCCCCGAGGGTACGATAATAAGCTACACCTTC
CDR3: CASSPEGTIISYTF

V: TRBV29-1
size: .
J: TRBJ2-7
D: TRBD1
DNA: TGCAGCGCAACGACAGGGGTACACGAGCAGTACTTC
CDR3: CSATTGVHEQYF

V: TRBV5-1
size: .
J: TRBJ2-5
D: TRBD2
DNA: TGCGCCAGCGAAAGCGGGGGCCAAGAAGAGACCCAGTACTTC
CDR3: CASESGGQEETQYF

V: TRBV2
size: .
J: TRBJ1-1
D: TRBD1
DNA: TGTGCCAGCAGAGCAGGGGGTGGGAACACTGAAGCTTTCTTT
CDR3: CASRAGGGNTEAFF

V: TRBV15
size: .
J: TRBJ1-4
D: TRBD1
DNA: TGTGCCACCAGCGTCAGTCGGACAGGGGGGAATGAAAAACTGTTTTTT
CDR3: CATSVSRTGGNEKLFF

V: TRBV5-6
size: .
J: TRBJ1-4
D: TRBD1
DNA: TGTGCCAGCAGCCAAAACCCGGGACAGACTAATGAAAAACTGTTTTTT
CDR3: CASSQNPGQTNEKLFF

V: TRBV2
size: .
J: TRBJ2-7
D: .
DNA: TGTGCCAGTGCAGGGAACTACGAGCAGTACTTC
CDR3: CASAGNYEQYF

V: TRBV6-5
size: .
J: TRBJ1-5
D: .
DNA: TGTGCCAGCAGTGGAGGGTTGGGCAATCAGCCCCAGCATTTT
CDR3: CASSGGLGNQPQHF

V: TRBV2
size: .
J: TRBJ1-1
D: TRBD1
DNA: TGTGCCAGGACAGGGGCTACGGACACTGAAGCTTTCTTT
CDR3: CARTGATDTEAFF

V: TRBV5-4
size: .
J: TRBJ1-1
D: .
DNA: TGTGCCAGCAGCGGTACTAGCTTGGGGCGGATGAACACTGAAGCTTTCTTT
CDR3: CASSGTSLGRMNTEAFF

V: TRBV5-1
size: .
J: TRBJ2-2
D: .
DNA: TGCGCCAGCCAACTTAGTCGCTTCACCGGGGAGCTGTTTTTT
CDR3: CASQLSRFTGELFF

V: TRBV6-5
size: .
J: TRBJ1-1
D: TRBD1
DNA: TGTGCCAGCAGTGTTACAGGGGCGTTGTACGGAGCTTTCTTT
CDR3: CASSVTGALYGAFF

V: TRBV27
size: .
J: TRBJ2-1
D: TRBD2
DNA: TGTGCCAGCAGTTTACGGGGGGACTCCTACAATGAGCAGTTCTTC
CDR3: CASSLRGDSYNEQFF

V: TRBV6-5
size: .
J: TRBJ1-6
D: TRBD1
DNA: TGTGCCAGCAGTTACTCACAGGGGCTAAATTCACCCCTCCACTTT
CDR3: CASSYSQGLNSPLHF

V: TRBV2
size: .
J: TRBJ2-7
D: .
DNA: TGTGCCAGCAATGTCGTGTCGCGGGAGCAGTACTTC
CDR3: CASNVVSREQYF

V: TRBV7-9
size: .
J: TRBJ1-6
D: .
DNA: TGTGCCAGCAGCCCAGACTACTCCTATAATTCACCCCTCCACTTT
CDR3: CASSPDYSYNSPLHF

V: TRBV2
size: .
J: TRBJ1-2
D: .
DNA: TGTGCCAGCAGTCCCCTCGAGGCCTTCGTCTACACCTTC
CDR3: CASSPLEAFVYTF

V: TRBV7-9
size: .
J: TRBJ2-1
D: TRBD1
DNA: TGTGCCAGCAACCCACCGGGACAGGGCCTCTCCTACAATGAGCAGTTCTTC
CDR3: CASNPPGQGLSYNEQFF

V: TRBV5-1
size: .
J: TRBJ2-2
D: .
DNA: TGCGCCAGCAGCTTAAGGGCCCCACGGGGCGGGGAGCTGTTTTTT
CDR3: CASSLRAPRGGELFF

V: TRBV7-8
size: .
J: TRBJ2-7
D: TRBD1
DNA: TGTGCCAGCAGCTTACGACAGGGGGTCCACGAGCAGTACTTC
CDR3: CASSLRQGVHEQYF

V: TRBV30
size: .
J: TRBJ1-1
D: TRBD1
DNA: TGTGCCTGGAGTGTACTCAGGGGGACCTCAGAAGCTTTCTTT
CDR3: CAWSVLRGTSEAFF

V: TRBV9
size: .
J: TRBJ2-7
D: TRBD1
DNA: TGTGCCAGCAGTCTCGGCGGGGACAGGGCGTCCTACGAGCAGTACTTC
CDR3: CASSLGGDRASYEQYF